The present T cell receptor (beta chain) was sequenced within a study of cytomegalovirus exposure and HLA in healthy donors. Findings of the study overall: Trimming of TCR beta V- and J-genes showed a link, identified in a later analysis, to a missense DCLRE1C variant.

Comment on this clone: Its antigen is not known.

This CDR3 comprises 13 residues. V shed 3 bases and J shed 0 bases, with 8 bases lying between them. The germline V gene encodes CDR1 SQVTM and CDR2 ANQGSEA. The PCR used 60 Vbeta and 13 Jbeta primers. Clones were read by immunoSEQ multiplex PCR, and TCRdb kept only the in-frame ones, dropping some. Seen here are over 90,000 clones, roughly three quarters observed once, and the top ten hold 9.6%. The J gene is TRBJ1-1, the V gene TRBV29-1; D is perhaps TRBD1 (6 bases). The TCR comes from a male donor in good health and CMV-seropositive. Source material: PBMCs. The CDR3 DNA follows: TGCAGCGTTGAGGACAGCTTGAACACTGAAGCTTTCTTT. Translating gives CSVEDSLNTEAFF.